A selection of T cell receptor beta chains follows, all from one sample in a study of early T cells in non-severe SARS-CoV-2 infection. TCRdb passed the 5' RACE reads through MiXCR, listing each CDR3 protein once. The table has some 22,000 distinct CDR3 sequences, less than 5.5% seen once. The specimen sequenced was whole blood. The receptors here all came from an adult who was a healthcare worker with PCR-confirmed SARS-CoV-2 infection or an uninfected control (not recorded which). CDR3s include the opening cysteine and the closing phenylalanine or tryptophan. The D gene is left open where the match is weak. Rows may omit the clone size; those that give it use once, few, many or a size class.

cdr3_length j_call clone_size d_call v_call cdr3_nt cdr3_aa
19 TRBJ2-7 - - TRBV28 TGTGCCAGCAGTTTCCTCATAGGGCTCCATACCCAAGGGGGCTACGAGCAGTACTTC CASSFLIGLHTQGGYEQYF
15 TRBJ1-1 many - TRBV5-5 TGTGCCAGCAGCTTGTCACAGGTGGGGAACACTGAAGCTTTCTTT CASSLSQVGNTEAFF
14 TRBJ1-1 many - TRBV7-6 TGTGCCAGCAGCTTACAGGGGCAGAACACTGAAGCTTTCTTT CASSLQGQNTEAFF
17 TRBJ2-3 many TRBD1 TRBV2 TGTGCCAGCAGTGTTTCGGGGACAGGGGCGAGCACAGATACGCAGTATTTT CASSVSGTGASTDTQYF
16 TRBJ2-3 many TRBD2 TRBV20-1 TGCAGTGCTAGAGATTCATGGCGGGGGGGCATGGATACGCAGTATTTT CSARDSWRGGMDTQYF
14 TRBJ2-1 few - TRBV13 TGTGCCAGCAGGACCAAGGGGGGCCGCGATGAGCAGTTCTTC CASRTKGGRDEQFF
13 TRBJ2-5 many - TRBV7-3 TGTGCCAGCAGCTTAAGTCAAGGAGAGACCCAGTACTTC CASSLSQGETQYF
14 TRBJ1-1 few - TRBV7-9 TGTGCCAGCAGCGTGACCTCTAGGAGCACTGAAGCTTTCTTT CASSVTSRSTEAFF
15 TRBJ2-1 many - TRBV19 TGTGCCAGTAGTATAGGGTCAGGCTCCTACAATGAGCAGTTCTTC CASSIGSGSYNEQFF
14 TRBJ1-2 many TRBD1 TRBV20-1 TGCAGCGCTCGCCGGGACAGAGCTAACTATGGCTACACCTTC CSARRDRANYGYTF
12 TRBJ1-1 medium-sized - TRBV25-1 TGTGCCAGCAGTCGGGGGGGCACTGAAGCTTTCTTT CASSRGGTEAFF
17 TRBJ2-1 - - TRBV6-5 TGTGCCAGCTCAAAGGGGCAGAACCCTGGGTCCTACAATGAGCAGTTCTTC CASSKGQNPGSYNEQFF
15 TRBJ2-7 medium-sized - TRBV27 TGTGCCAGCAGTCCTGAAGGACTAACGTGGTACGAGCAGTACTTC CASSPEGLTWYEQYF
15 TRBJ1-5 many TRBD1 TRBV12-3/TRBV12-4 TGTGCCAGCAGTTCACAGGGGGCTAGCAATCAGCCCCAGCATTTT CASSSQGASNQPQHF
13 TRBJ1-2 many - TRBV5-6 TGTGCCAGCAGCTTGACCAGGGCCTATGGCTACACCTTC CASSLTRAYGYTF
15 TRBJ2-3 medium-sized - TRBV4-2 TGTGCCAGCAGCCTCGGGACCGAGCCTTGGGATACGCAGTATTTT CASSLGTEPWDTQYF
14 TRBJ2-7 medium-sized TRBD2 TRBV19 TGTGCCAGTAGTGAGGCGGGGGGGCCGTACGAGCAGTACTTC CASSEAGGPYEQYF
14 TRBJ2-5 - - TRBV7-8 TGTGCCAGCAGCGTCGCCGGGACCCAAGAGACCCAGTACTTC CASSVAGTQETQYF
16 TRBJ1-1 many TRBD1 TRBV7-9 TGTGCCAGCAGCCCCAGGGCGGGACAGAGGAACACTGAAGCTTTCTTT CASSPRAGQRNTEAFF
15 TRBJ1-4 many - TRBV15 TGTGCCACCAGCAGAGATATAGGAACTGACGAAAAACTGTTTTTT CATSRDIGTDEKLFF
14 TRBJ1-5 many - TRBV5-6 TGTGCCAGCAGCTCGGACAGCCTCAATCAGCCCCAGCATTTT CASSSDSLNQPQHF
14 TRBJ2-5 many - TRBV11-3 TGTGCCAGCAGCTTGGGGACCGCCCGGGAGACCCAGTACTTC CASSLGTARETQYF
13 TRBJ2-5 - TRBD1 TRBV20-1 TGCAGTGCTACCAATACAGGGGGAGAGACCCAGTACTTC CSATNTGGETQYF
16 TRBJ1-3 many - TRBV20-1 TGCAGTGCTAACCCCCCGACACAGGGAGTTGGAAACACCATATATTTT CSANPPTQGVGNTIYF
16 TRBJ1-1 many TRBD1 TRBV5-4 TGTGCCAGCAGCTTCGAGGCTCCTTGGGACAGGATCGAAGCTTTCTTT CASSFEAPWDRIEAFF
14 TRBJ1-5 many - TRBV6-6 TGTGCCAGCAGTGAAACAGTCAGCAATCAGCCCCAGCATTTT CASSETVSNQPQHF
17 TRBJ2-1 many - TRBV25-1 TGTGCCAGCAGTGACCTCTCCCTAGCATCCCTCTACAATGAGCAGTTCTTC CASSDLSLASLYNEQFF
17 TRBJ2-3 many TRBD1 TRBV4-3 TGCGCCAGCAGCCAAGCTAAGGGACAGGGCGGGGCAGATACGCAGTATTTT CASSQAKGQGGADTQYF
12 TRBJ2-1 many - TRBV7-8 TGTGCCAGCAGCTCGGGTAGCGATGAGCAGTTCTTC CASSSGSDEQFF
15 TRBJ1-1 few - TRBV29-1 TGCAGCGTTGAAGATCTGGCAGGACCGAACACTGAAGCTTTCTTT CSVEDLAGPNTEAFF
15 TRBJ2-7 - TRBD2 TRBV4-2 TGTGCCAGCAGCCAGAGACTAGCGGGGTCCTACGAGCAGTACTTC CASSQRLAGSYEQYF
15 TRBJ2-2 many - TRBV6-2/TRBV6-3 TGTGCCAGCAGTTACCTGGCAGGGGCACCCGGGGAGCTGTTTTTT CASSYLAGAPGELFF
14 TRBJ2-1 many - TRBV19 TGTGCCAGTAGTATCCGGGACGGTTACAATGAGCAGTTCTTC CASSIRDGYNEQFF
13 TRBJ2-1 medium-sized - TRBV7-6 TGTGCCAGCAGCGAACGGGGGAATCATGAGCAGTTCTTC CASSERGNHEQFF
16 TRBJ2-1 few - TRBV6-5 TGTGCCAGCAGCCAACTTGGCGGAAGGTCCTACAATGAGCAGTTCTTC CASSQLGGRSYNEQFF
15 TRBJ2-7 many - TRBV7-6 TGTGCCAGCAGCGAAGGGACATCCAATTCCTACGAGCAGTACTTC CASSEGTSNSYEQYF
14 TRBJ1-4 medium-sized - TRBV29-1 TGCAGCGTTGCAGGGGTTTGGACTAATGAAAAACTGTTTTTT CSVAGVWTNEKLFF
15 TRBJ2-3 many TRBD1 TRBV5-4 TGTGCCAGCAGACAGGACAGGGCAGCCGCAGATACGCAGTATTTT CASRQDRAAADTQYF
13 TRBJ1-2 many - TRBV24-1 TGTGCCACCAGTGAGGCAGCTAACTATGGCTACACCTTC CATSEAANYGYTF
11 TRBJ2-7 many - TRBV12-3/TRBV12-4 TGTGCCAGCCGTGAGGCGGGCGAGCAGTACTTC CASREAGEQYF
16 TRBJ2-2 few TRBD2 TRBV7-2 TGTGCCAGCAGCCCAGAGGGACTAGTCAACACCGGGGAGCTGTTTTTT CASSPEGLVNTGELFF
14 TRBJ2-7 few TRBD1 TRBV6-2/TRBV6-3 TGTGCCAGCAGTGCCGGGACAGACTCCTACGAGCAGTACTTC CASSAGTDSYEQYF
13 TRBJ1-1 - - TRBV10-3 TGTGCCATCAGGGGAGGGGAAAACACTGAAGCTTTCTTT CAIRGGENTEAFF
15 TRBJ1-1 many TRBD1 TRBV20-1 TGCAGTGCTAGGGAGTATGGAGGGGGCCACACTGAAGCTTTCTTT CSAREYGGGHTEAFF
16 TRBJ1-2 few - TRBV20-1 TGCAGTGCCCTTACCAGGTCAGGGCGAGAAAACTATGGCTACACCTTC CSALTRSGRENYGYTF
15 TRBJ2-1 many TRBD1 TRBV29-1 TGCAGCGCCGAAGGGGGGGACAGGGGTTTCAATGAGCAGTTCTTC CSAEGGDRGFNEQFF
15 TRBJ2-7 few - TRBV11-2 TGTGCCAGCAGCCCTCTCATGGGGGCCCCCTACGAGCAGTACTTC CASSPLMGAPYEQYF
15 TRBJ2-7 - - TRBV5-8 TGTGCCAGCAGCCTGATAGGGACTCCGAAGAACGAGCAGTACTTC CASSLIGTPKNEQYF
18 TRBJ2-3 - TRBD2 TRBV28 TGTGCCAGCAGACCTAGCGGGGGGCCAGGGGCTAACACAGATACGCAGTATTTT CASRPSGGPGANTDTQYF
15 TRBJ1-4 many - TRBV19 TGTGCCAGTAGTGCGGGACGCCCCGGGTCTGAAAAACTGTTTTTT CASSAGRPGSEKLFF
13 TRBJ1-2 - TRBD1 TRBV6-2/TRBV6-3 TGTGCCAGCGCCAGGACAGGGGGATATGGCTACACCTTC CASARTGGYGYTF
15 TRBJ2-2 medium-sized TRBD1 TRBV6-4 TGTGCCAGCAGTCGGACAGGGAGCGACACCGGGGAGCTGTTTTTT CASSRTGSDTGELFF
14 TRBJ2-1 - - TRBV19 TGTGCCAGTAGTCCTTCGAGCTCCTACAATGAGCAGTTCTTC CASSPSSSYNEQFF
13 TRBJ1-5 many - TRBV19 TGTGCCAGTAACGCGAGAGCGGGTCAGCCCCAGCATTTT CASNARAGQPQHF
14 TRBJ2-7 many - TRBV19 TGTGCCAGTAGTATAGCTGGCAGCAACTACGAGCAGTACTTC CASSIAGSNYEQYF
12 TRBJ2-2 many - TRBV3-1 TGTGCCAGCAGCCCAGCGCCCGGGGAGCTGTTTTTT CASSPAPGELFF
17 TRBJ1-5 - - TRBV6-5 TGTGCCAGCAGTTACTCGAGGGCCAGGTCGAGCAATCAGCCCCAGCATTTT CASSYSRARSSNQPQHF